These 11 T cell receptor beta chains originate from one sample sequenced in a study of graft-versus-host responses after intestinal transplantation. TCRdb's table, derived via immunoSEQ multiplex PCR, lists solely in-frame clones and lacks some. Altogether fewer than 120,000 clones are present, around 93% being singletons, with the ten largest covering around 0.55%. For these TCRs, the target antigens are not known. Sequences were derived from unstimulated CD8+ T cells sorted from spleen or lymph node cells, sampled before intestinal transplant. Every receptor here comes from a human donor who received an intestinal transplant.

The chain combines TRBV5-4 with TRBJ1-2, with 10 positions matching TRBD1. Looked up from germline, CDR1 is SGHNT and CDR2 is YYREEE (reference sequence). This CDR3 spans 13 amino acids. The V gene end was trimmed by 3 bases and the J gene end by 7 bases; junction bases not matched to a gene: 3. The CDR3 DNA reads TGTGCCAGCAGCTCCGGGGACAGGGGTGGCTACACCTTC. Translated: CASSSGDRGGYTF.

This rearrangement joins TRBV9 to TRBJ2-1; 11 bases are shared with TRBD2. V lost 3 bases to trimming and J lost 7 bases; unmatched junction nucleotides: 9. The CDR3 sequence is 16 residues long. Germline V gives CDR1 SGDLS, CDR2 YYNGEE. Written as DNA, the CDR3 is TGTGCCAGCAGCGCATCAAGGACTAGCGGGCAGAATGAGCAGTTCTTC. This sequence encodes CASSASRTSGQNEQFF.

This chain uses TRBV9 with TRBJ2-3, with 11 bases lining up with TRBD2. The CDR3 is 16 residues long. Per germline, CDR1 SGDLS and CDR2 YYNGEE. The V gene end was trimmed by 3 bases and the J gene end by 3 bases; junction bases not matched to a gene: 6. CDR3 DNA sequence: TGTGCCAGCAGCGCATACGGGACTAGCGGTACAGATACGCAGTATTTT. As protein: CASSAYGTSGTDTQYF.

Comments on this clone: The junction differs from germline at one of its ends, possibly a read error. CDR3 sequence reads: CASSAGTGSNQSQHF. The DNA for the CDR3 is TGTGCCAGCAGCGCCGGGACAGGGAGCAATCAGTCCCAGCATTTT. The V call is TRBV7-9, the J call TRBJ1-5; 9 nucleotides line up with TRBD1. Germline assignment: CDR1 SEHNR and CDR2 FQNEAQ (reference sequence). The CDR3 consists of 15 residues.

V is TRBV16 and J is TRBJ2-1, with TRBD1 identical over 8 bases. V dropped 2 bases and J dropped 5; count of bases not matched to a gene: 2. This CDR3 has 14 residues. Germline V gene sequence: CDR1 KGHSY, CDR2 FQNENV. CDR3 coding DNA: TGTGCCAGCAGCCAACGACAGGGGAACAATGAGCAGTTCTTC. Translated, it gives CASSQRQGNNEQFF.

Of note for this clone: The same CDR3 is also encoded by other DNA sequences in this sample. The chain couples TRBV11-2 to TRBJ1-5; no clear D. Germline CDR1 reads SGHAT; CDR2 reads FQNNGV. The CDR3 is 13 residues long. Trimming shortened V by 1 base and J by 7 bases, and 8 bases separated the two germline ends. The CDR3 DNA reads TGTGCCAGCAGCTTAGGCAGTAACCAGCCCCAGCATTTT. As protein: CASSLGSNQPQHF.

This chain joins TRBV27 and TRBJ2-1; D not certain. Trimming cost V 3 bases and J 6 bases, with 9 bases left between them. Germline assignment: CDR1 MNHEY and CDR2 SMNVEV (reference sequence). The CDR3 contains 13 residues. The CDR3 DNA follows: TGTGCCAGCAGTTTTTCCCGGATCAATGAGCAGTTCTTC. This encodes CASSFSRINEQFF.

V gene TRBV30 combines with J gene TRBJ1-2; D gene ambiguous. The V and J ends lost 8 bases and 0 bases respectively, with 7 bases between them. In germline, CDR1 is GTSNPN, CDR2 SVGIG (reference sequence). The CDR3 extends over 11 amino acids. The CDR3 coding sequence is TGTGCCGGGGATCCTAACTATGGCTACACCTTC. This gives the protein CAGDPNYGYTF.

This chain uses TRBV29-1 with TRBJ2-3; 14 bases agree with TRBD2. Per germline, CDR1 SQVTM and CDR2 ANQGSEA. With V trimmed by 4 bases and J by 4 bases, 7 bases remained unmatched. This CDR3 contains 16 residues. CDR3: CSVVSRTSGRPDTQYF. The CDR3 DNA sequence: TGCAGCGTTGTGAGTCGGACTAGCGGGAGGCCAGATACGCAGTATTTT.

The chain has TRBV28 and TRBJ1-2; tentative D call: TRBD1 (5 bases). Between the trimmed V and J ends, which lost 6 bases and 7 bases, there was a span of 18 bases. CDR3 size: 14 residues. Germline values: CDR1 MDHEN, CDR2 SYDVKM. The CDR3 reads CASSPGGTFPGYTF. CDR3 DNA sequence: TGTGCCAGCAGCCCCGGAGGGACCTTTCCTGGCTACACCTTC.

The V gene is TRBV4-1, the J gene TRBJ1-1; 7 nucleotides match TRBD1. The CDR3 extends over 15 amino acids. The germline V gene has CDR1 MGHRA and CDR2 YSYEKL. V lost 5 bases to trimming and J lost 3 bases; unmatched junction nucleotides: 9. The CDR3 DNA reads as TGCGCCAGCAGCACACAGACAGGGCTGGACACTGAAGCTTTCTTT. As protein: CASSTQTGLDTEAFF.